These T cell receptor beta chains were read from a single sample in a study of response to subunit inactivated influenza vaccine. One entry per CDR3 protein results from TCRdb running MiXCR on the RT-PCR reads. The sample has some 500,000 distinct CDR3 sequences, 25% seen once. This specimen consisted of CD4+ T cells sorted from PBMCs, obtained roughly 5 days after vaccination. The receptors originated from a man in his fifties or sixties who received an inactivated influenza vaccine. Both conserved end residues are part of each CDR3. A D gene is named only where the DNA matches it firmly. A clone size is listed for some rows: how often the clone was seen (once, few, many), or a class if it is expanded.

clone size	V gene	J gene	D gene	CDR3 DNA	CDR3 protein
NA	TRBV12-3/TRBV12-4	TRBJ2-7	NA	TGTGCCAGCAGTCAGGCCCACTACGAGCAGTACTTC	CASSQAHYEQYF
once	TRBV18	TRBJ2-2	TRBD1	TGTGCCAGCCACCGGGACAGGAACACCGGGGAGCTGTTTTTT	CASHRDRNTGELFF
few	TRBV11-2	TRBJ1-2	NA	TGTGCCAGCAGACGGACATCTGCGCAGGACTATGGCTACACCTTC	CASRRTSAQDYGYTF
NA	TRBV5-4	TRBJ2-1	TRBD2	TGTGCCAGCAGCACCGGGACTAGCGGGACCTACAATGAGCAGTTCTTC	CASSTGTSGTYNEQFF
NA	TRBV20-1	TRBJ2-3	NA	TGCAGTGCTAGAGATGGACAGTTAGCACTTGATACGCAGTATTTT	CSARDGQLALDTQYF
few	TRBV4-2	TRBJ2-7	TRBD1	TGTGCCAGCAGCCGGGACGGGACAGGGGAGTACGAGCAGTACTTC	CASSRDGTGEYEQYF
few	TRBV5-1	TRBJ2-1	NA	TGCGCCAGCAGCTTGGAGGGACAACCTTACAATGAGCAGTTCTTC	CASSLEGQPYNEQFF
NA	TRBV4-3	TRBJ2-1	TRBD2	TGCGCCAGCAGCCAAGATTACACGCGGGAGTGGGATGAGCAGTTCTTC	CASSQDYTREWDEQFF
NA	TRBV7-8	TRBJ1-6	NA	TGTGCCAGCAGCCGCTCAAGGACGGGAAATTCACCCCTCCACTTT	CASSRSRTGNSPLHF
NA	TRBV20-1	TRBJ2-7	NA	TGCAGTGCTAGAGAGAATTACTGGGCCTACGAGCAGTACTTC	CSARENYWAYEQYF
once	TRBV14	TRBJ2-3	NA	TGTGCCAGCAGCCAACCTATGAGACAGCGACAGGATACGCAGTATTTT	CASSQPMRQRQDTQYF
NA	TRBV7-2	TRBJ2-7	NA	TGTGCCAGCAGCCCTGAACGGGGCAGGGGAGGCTACGAGCAGTACTTC	CASSPERGRGGYEQYF
few	TRBV20-1	TRBJ1-3	NA	TGCAGTGCTAGTATAGGGGCTGGAAACACCATATATTTT	CSASIGAGNTIYF
NA	TRBV27	TRBJ2-7	NA	TGTGCCAGCAGTTTATATCCTGGGGCCAGTTACGAGCAGTACTTC	CASSLYPGASYEQYF
NA	TRBV6-1	TRBJ2-1	NA	TGTGCCATCCGGGGGTCAGGGTACAATGAGCAGTTCTTC	CAIRGSGYNEQFF
few	TRBV5-1	TRBJ2-1	TRBD2	TGCGCCAGCAGCAGGACTAGCGGGAGGGTAAATGAGCAGTTCTTC	CASSRTSGRVNEQFF
few	TRBV10-3	TRBJ2-3	NA	TGTGCCATCAGTGAGGACCTGGGGGGCGATACGCAGTATTTT	CAISEDLGGDTQYF
NA	TRBV20-1	TRBJ2-5	NA	TGCAGTGCTAGAGGGGCGGCTTCCGGAGGAGAGACCCAGTACTTC	CSARGAASGGETQYF
NA	TRBV4-2	TRBJ2-7	NA	TGTGCCAGCAGCCAAGTTGAAGACCCCTACGAGCAGTACTTC	CASSQVEDPYEQYF
NA	TRBV19	TRBJ2-7	TRBD2	TGTGCCAGTAGGAGAACCGGGACTAGTGCCTACGAGCAGTACTTC	CASRRTGTSAYEQYF
few	TRBV10-3	TRBJ1-1	TRBD1	TGTGCCATCAGTGATAGGGGGCAAGATACTGAAGCTTTCTTT	CAISDRGQDTEAFF
NA	TRBV29-1	TRBJ1-1	TRBD1	TGCAGCGTTTGGACAGGGACCACTGAAGCTTTCTTT	CSVWTGTTEAFF
few	TRBV21-1	TRBJ1-4	NA	TGTGCCAGCAGCAATATGGGCGTTGCAACTAATGAAAAACTGTTTTTT	CASSNMGVATNEKLFF
many	TRBV6-5	TRBJ2-1	TRBD2	TGTGCCAGCAGTTTAGCGGGCCTTTACAATGAGCAGTTCTTC	CASSLAGLYNEQFF
NA	TRBV20-1	TRBJ2-1	NA	TGCAGTGCGACGACACCGTACAATGAGCAGTTCTTC	CSATTPYNEQFF
NA	TRBV20-1	TRBJ2-3	NA	TGCAGTGCTAGTGGCATTCCAGCGCAGTATTTT	CSASGIPAQYF
few	TRBV7-2	TRBJ2-1	TRBD1	TGTGCCAGCAGCTTAGGATCTGGGACAGACAATGAGCAGTTCTTC	CASSLGSGTDNEQFF